This is a list of T cell receptor beta chains from one sample in a study of spatial heterogeneity in lung cancer. In TCRdb, the 5' RACE reads were re-called with MiXCR into one record per CDR3 protein. The table lists more than 15,000 distinct CDR3 sequences, roughly 6.2% of them singletons. Sequencing used lung tumor tissue, obtained at surgery. All receptors come from a male donor with early-stage non-small cell lung cancer. Each CDR3 is given with its conserved first and last residue. The order of the fields is J gene, clone size, CDR3 length, V gene, D gene, CDR3 DNA, CDR3 protein. A D gene is named only where the DNA matches it firmly. Some rows have no size entry. The others give once, few or many, or a class for an expanded clone.

J gene: TRBJ2-1
clone size: many
CDR3 length: 14
V gene: TRBV27
D gene: TRBD2
CDR3 DNA: TGTGCCAGCAGTTTGCTAGCGGGAGTCCATGAGCAGTTCTTC
CDR3 protein: CASSLLAGVHEQFF

J gene: TRBJ1-2
clone size: many
CDR3 length: 13
V gene: TRBV24-1
D gene: TRBD1
CDR3 DNA: TGTGCCACCAAGGGCGACAGGGAAGGCCGCTACACCTTC
CDR3 protein: CATKGDREGRYTF

J gene: TRBJ1-2
clone size: many
CDR3 length: 13
V gene: TRBV7-9
D gene: -
CDR3 DNA: TGTGCCAGCAGCCCCGAAAGGGGTGGCGGCTACACCTTC
CDR3 protein: CASSPERGGGYTF

J gene: TRBJ1-1
clone size: many
CDR3 length: 13
V gene: TRBV7-2
D gene: -
CDR3 DNA: TGTGCCAGCAGCCCCCGACGGAACACTGAAGCTTTCTTT
CDR3 protein: CASSPRRNTEAFF

J gene: TRBJ2-2
clone size: many
CDR3 length: 19
V gene: TRBV4-3
D gene: TRBD1
CDR3 DNA: TGCGCCAGCAGCCAAGCCTTCTTTAAGGGACAGGGAAACACCGGGGAGCTGTTTTTT
CDR3 protein: CASSQAFFKGQGNTGELFF

J gene: TRBJ2-1
clone size: many
CDR3 length: 14
V gene: TRBV24-1
D gene: -
CDR3 DNA: TGTGCCACCAGCTTATCAAATAGGGGGTATGAGCAGTTCTTC
CDR3 protein: CATSLSNRGYEQFF

J gene: TRBJ2-7
clone size: many
CDR3 length: 12
V gene: TRBV20-1
D gene: -
CDR3 DNA: TGCAGTGCTAGAGACAACTCCTACGAGCAGTACTTC
CDR3 protein: CSARDNSYEQYF

J gene: TRBJ2-2
clone size: many
CDR3 length: 14
V gene: TRBV7-9
D gene: -
CDR3 DNA: TGTGCCAGCAGCTTTACCCATCTCACCGGGGAGCTGTTTTTT
CDR3 protein: CASSFTHLTGELFF

J gene: TRBJ2-7
clone size: many
CDR3 length: 15
V gene: TRBV20-1
D gene: -
CDR3 DNA: TGCAGTGCCCCGGGGCAGGGGCGCTTCTCCTACGAGCAGTACTTC
CDR3 protein: CSAPGQGRFSYEQYF

J gene: TRBJ2-2
clone size: many
CDR3 length: 18
V gene: TRBV7-8
D gene: -
CDR3 DNA: TGTGCCAGCAGCTTAGTATTTTCGAGGGGAACGAACACCGGGGAGCTGTTTTTT
CDR3 protein: CASSLVFSRGTNTGELFF

J gene: TRBJ1-1
clone size: many
CDR3 length: 13
V gene: TRBV28
D gene: -
CDR3 DNA: TGTGCCAGCAGTTTACTGGGAGTCACTGAAGCTTTCTTT
CDR3 protein: CASSLLGVTEAFF

J gene: TRBJ2-5
clone size: many
CDR3 length: 15
V gene: TRBV12-3/TRBV12-4
D gene: -
CDR3 DNA: TGTGCCAGCAGTTTAGGCAGCCTCGGTCAAGAGACCCAGTACTTC
CDR3 protein: CASSLGSLGQETQYF

J gene: TRBJ2-6
clone size: many
CDR3 length: 14
V gene: TRBV5-1
D gene: -
CDR3 DNA: TGCGCCAGCAGCTTGAGTGGTGGGGCCAACGTCCTGACTTTC
CDR3 protein: CASSLSGGANVLTF

J gene: TRBJ2-5
clone size: many
CDR3 length: 11
V gene: TRBV28
D gene: -
CDR3 DNA: TGTGCCAGCAGTGGGACACGGGTCGAGTACTTC
CDR3 protein: CASSGTRVEYF

J gene: TRBJ2-7
clone size: many
CDR3 length: 14
V gene: TRBV5-1
D gene: -
CDR3 DNA: TGCGCCAGCAGCTTGGAGGTGGGGTTGGGCGAGCAGTACTTC
CDR3 protein: CASSLEVGLGEQYF

J gene: TRBJ2-5
clone size: many
CDR3 length: 14
V gene: TRBV7-2
D gene: -
CDR3 DNA: TGTGCCAGCAGCTTCACGGGCACTCAAGAGACCCAGTACTTC
CDR3 protein: CASSFTGTQETQYF

J gene: TRBJ2-2
clone size: many
CDR3 length: 13
V gene: TRBV2
D gene: -
CDR3 DNA: TGTGCCAGCAGTGTGGGGAACACCGGGGAGCTGTTTTTT
CDR3 protein: CASSVGNTGELFF

J gene: TRBJ1-6
clone size: -
CDR3 length: 14
V gene: TRBV6-5
D gene: TRBD1
CDR3 DNA: TGTGCCAGCAGAAGGACAGGGGGCCTTTCACCCCTCCACTTT
CDR3 protein: CASRRTGGLSPLHF

J gene: TRBJ2-3
clone size: many
CDR3 length: 12
V gene: TRBV7-9
D gene: -
CDR3 DNA: TGTGCCAGCAGCTCCCAAGCGTTTACGCAGTATTTT
CDR3 protein: CASSSQAFTQYF

J gene: TRBJ1-3
clone size: many
CDR3 length: 15
V gene: TRBV5-5
D gene: -
CDR3 DNA: TGTGCCAGCAGCCACGGGCAGGCCAGGGGAAACACCATATATTTT
CDR3 protein: CASSHGQARGNTIYF

J gene: TRBJ2-7
clone size: many
CDR3 length: 13
V gene: TRBV5-1
D gene: -
CDR3 DNA: TGCGCCAGCAGCTTAGACAGATACTACGAGCAGTACTTC
CDR3 protein: CASSLDRYYEQYF

J gene: TRBJ2-3
clone size: many
CDR3 length: 15
V gene: TRBV5-6
D gene: -
CDR3 DNA: TGTGCCAGCAGCGGCGGGGTACTTAGCACAGATACGCAGTATTTT
CDR3 protein: CASSGGVLSTDTQYF

J gene: TRBJ1-2
clone size: -
CDR3 length: 14
V gene: TRBV5-5
D gene: TRBD1
CDR3 DNA: TGTGCCAGCAGCTTGGAGGGACAGCGCTATGGCTACACCTTC
CDR3 protein: CASSLEGQRYGYTF

J gene: TRBJ2-4
clone size: many
CDR3 length: 13
V gene: TRBV29-1
D gene: TRBD1
CDR3 DNA: TGCAGCGTCTCCCCAGACAGGGGTAACATTCAGTACTTC
CDR3 protein: CSVSPDRGNIQYF

J gene: TRBJ1-1
clone size: many
CDR3 length: 13
V gene: TRBV11-2
D gene: -
CDR3 DNA: TGTGCCAGCGCTCCCACAGAAAACACTGAAGCTTTCTTT
CDR3 protein: CASAPTENTEAFF

J gene: TRBJ2-7
clone size: many
CDR3 length: 16
V gene: TRBV14
D gene: -
CDR3 DNA: TGTGCCAGCAGCCAAGATCGAACAGCCTTCTCCTACGAGCAGTACTTC
CDR3 protein: CASSQDRTAFSYEQYF

J gene: TRBJ1-2
clone size: large
CDR3 length: 14
V gene: TRBV12-3/TRBV12-4
D gene: -
CDR3 DNA: TGTGCCAGCAGTCCCCGGGACTTTCTCTATGGCTACACCTTC
CDR3 protein: CASSPRDFLYGYTF

J gene: TRBJ2-1
clone size: many
CDR3 length: 15
V gene: TRBV3-1
D gene: -
CDR3 DNA: TGTGCCAGCAGCCAACCCCCCGCTTGGGGTAATGAGCAGTTCTTC
CDR3 protein: CASSQPPAWGNEQFF

J gene: TRBJ2-2
clone size: medium-sized
CDR3 length: 13
V gene: TRBV29-1
D gene: -
CDR3 DNA: TGCAGCGTTGCCAGGACAGAGGCCGGGGAGCTGTTTTTT
CDR3 protein: CSVARTEAGELFF

J gene: TRBJ1-5
clone size: many
CDR3 length: 16
V gene: TRBV4-1
D gene: -
CDR3 DNA: TGCGCCAGCACGGCCGATGGGACCGGGGAGGGACAGCCCCAGCATTTT
CDR3 protein: CASTADGTGEGQPQHF

J gene: TRBJ2-5
clone size: few
CDR3 length: 14
V gene: TRBV11-2
D gene: TRBD2
CDR3 DNA: TGTGCCAGCAGCTCCGGGACGGGGGGGGAGACCCAGTACTTC
CDR3 protein: CASSSGTGGETQYF

J gene: TRBJ1-4
clone size: many
CDR3 length: 16
V gene: TRBV15
D gene: TRBD1
CDR3 DNA: TGTGCCACCAGCAGAGATCCGGGACAGGGGGGGATTCGACTGGGCTTT
CDR3 protein: CATSRDPGQGGIRLGF

J gene: TRBJ1-5
clone size: many
CDR3 length: 13
V gene: TRBV6-5
D gene: TRBD1
CDR3 DNA: TGTGCCACAAAGGGGGCGAGCAATCAGCCCCAGCATTTT
CDR3 protein: CATKGASNQPQHF

J gene: TRBJ1-4
clone size: many
CDR3 length: 15
V gene: TRBV5-1
D gene: -
CDR3 DNA: TGCGCCAGCAGCTTGGTGGGGGCGGATGCTGAAAAACTGTTTTTT
CDR3 protein: CASSLVGADAEKLFF

J gene: TRBJ1-2
clone size: many
CDR3 length: 14
V gene: TRBV29-1
D gene: -
CDR3 DNA: TGCAGCGTTGAAAGGCAGGACGGCATCTATGGCTACACCTTC
CDR3 protein: CSVERQDGIYGYTF

J gene: TRBJ1-5
clone size: many
CDR3 length: 14
V gene: TRBV2
D gene: -
CDR3 DNA: TGTGCCAGCACCAGGCTAAATAGCAATCAGCCCCAGCATTTT
CDR3 protein: CASTRLNSNQPQHF

J gene: TRBJ2-2
clone size: many
CDR3 length: 17
V gene: TRBV5-1
D gene: TRBD2
CDR3 DNA: TGCGCCAGCAGCCAAGTCCCGGGACTAGCGTTCACCGGGGAGCTGTTTTTT
CDR3 protein: CASSQVPGLAFTGELFF

J gene: TRBJ2-5
clone size: many
CDR3 length: 13
V gene: TRBV5-1
D gene: TRBD1
CDR3 DNA: TGCGCCAGCAGCTTACAGGGGCAAGAGACCCAGTACTTC
CDR3 protein: CASSLQGQETQYF

J gene: TRBJ1-2
clone size: many
CDR3 length: 15
V gene: TRBV6-5
D gene: -
CDR3 DNA: TGTGCCAGCATCCCGGGGGACGGCCATAACTATGGCTACACCTTC
CDR3 protein: CASIPGDGHNYGYTF

J gene: TRBJ2-7
clone size: many
CDR3 length: 16
V gene: TRBV29-1
D gene: TRBD1
CDR3 DNA: TGCAGCGTTGTCTACGGTTTGGGGGCAGGGGGCGGCGAGCAGTACTTC
CDR3 protein: CSVVYGLGAGGGEQYF

J gene: TRBJ2-1
clone size: many
CDR3 length: 15
V gene: TRBV11-3
D gene: TRBD2
CDR3 DNA: TGTGCCAGCAGCTTAGATGGGACTAGCTTGGGTGAGCAGTTCTTC
CDR3 protein: CASSLDGTSLGEQFF

J gene: TRBJ2-7
clone size: many
CDR3 length: 13
V gene: TRBV7-8
D gene: -
CDR3 DNA: TGTGCCAGCAGCTCCGGGTTCACCTACGAGCAGTACTTC
CDR3 protein: CASSSGFTYEQYF

J gene: TRBJ2-1
clone size: many
CDR3 length: 16
V gene: TRBV4-3
D gene: -
CDR3 DNA: TGCGCCAGCAGCCAGACTAACATCGCCCCCATGGATGAGCAGTTCTTC
CDR3 protein: CASSQTNIAPMDEQFF

J gene: TRBJ1-4
clone size: many
CDR3 length: 16
V gene: TRBV5-6
D gene: TRBD1
CDR3 DNA: TGTGCCAGCAGCTTGGCCAGAAGGGGGCAAGGTGAAAAACTGTTTTTT
CDR3 protein: CASSLARRGQGEKLFF

J gene: TRBJ2-7
clone size: many
CDR3 length: 15
V gene: TRBV27
D gene: TRBD2
CDR3 DNA: TGTGCCAGCAGGCGTCGACTAGCGGGGGGCCACGAGCAGTACTTC
CDR3 protein: CASRRRLAGGHEQYF

J gene: TRBJ1-1
clone size: few
CDR3 length: 14
V gene: TRBV5-1
D gene: -
CDR3 DNA: TGCGCCAGCAGGTTCGGACAGACGAACACTGAAGCTTTCTTT
CDR3 protein: CASRFGQTNTEAFF

J gene: TRBJ2-6
clone size: many
CDR3 length: 14
V gene: TRBV20-1
D gene: -
CDR3 DNA: TGCAGTGCTAGAGGTGATTCTGGGGCCAACGTCCTGACTTTC
CDR3 protein: CSARGDSGANVLTF

J gene: TRBJ2-1
clone size: few
CDR3 length: 12
V gene: TRBV11-2
D gene: -
CDR3 DNA: TGTGCCAGCAGCTTACTTGACAATGAGCAGTTCTTC
CDR3 protein: CASSLLDNEQFF

J gene: TRBJ1-2
clone size: medium-sized
CDR3 length: 13
V gene: TRBV7-2
D gene: TRBD1
CDR3 DNA: TGTGCCAGCAGCTCGGGACAGGGACTTGGCTACACCTTC
CDR3 protein: CASSSGQGLGYTF

J gene: TRBJ1-2
clone size: many
CDR3 length: 12
V gene: TRBV10-3
D gene: -
CDR3 DNA: TGTGCCATCAGCCAGGCAGGGTATGGCTACACCTTC
CDR3 protein: CAISQAGYGYTF

J gene: TRBJ1-1
clone size: many
CDR3 length: 15
V gene: TRBV3-1
D gene: -
CDR3 DNA: TGTGCCAGCAGCCCTAAAACGTGGGGGGACACTGAAGCTTTCTTT
CDR3 protein: CASSPKTWGDTEAFF

J gene: TRBJ1-1
clone size: many
CDR3 length: 13
V gene: TRBV29-1
D gene: -
CDR3 DNA: TGCAGCGGTGGGGGCAGGCGGAACACTGAAGCTTTCTTT
CDR3 protein: CSGGGRRNTEAFF